This T cell receptor beta chain was sequenced in a study of identical twins. Germline CDR1 is DFQATT and CDR2 is SNEGSKA (reference sequence). The CDR3 is 17 residues long. The trim removed 1 base at V and 0 bases at J, leaving 6 bases unmatched. This clonotype was observed a few times. TCRdb analysed the 5' RACE reads with MiXCR anew, one entry per CDR3 protein. The data show hundreds of thousands of distinct CDR3 sequences, around 21% seen once. These data also formed part of another study, on T cells expressing NK-cell markers.

Sequenced material: PBMCs. The receptor was isolated from a woman aged 18-29 years in good health. The chain has TRBV20-1 and TRBJ2-1, with 10 bases matching TRBD2. The CDR3 reads CSARVASGGTSYNEQFF. The DNA for the CDR3 is TGCAGTGCTAGAGTTGCTAGCGGGGGAACCTCCTACAATGAGCAGTTCTTC.